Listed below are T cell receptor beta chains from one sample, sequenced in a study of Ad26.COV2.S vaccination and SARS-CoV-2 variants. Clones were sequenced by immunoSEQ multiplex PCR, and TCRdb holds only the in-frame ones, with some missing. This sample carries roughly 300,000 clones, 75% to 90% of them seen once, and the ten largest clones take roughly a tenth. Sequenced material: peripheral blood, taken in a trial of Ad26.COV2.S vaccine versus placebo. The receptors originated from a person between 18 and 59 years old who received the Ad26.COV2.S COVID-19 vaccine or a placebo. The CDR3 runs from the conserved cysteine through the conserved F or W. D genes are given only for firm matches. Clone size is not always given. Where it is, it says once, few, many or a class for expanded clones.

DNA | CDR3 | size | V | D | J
TGTGCCAGCAGCTTTCGGGGACAGGGGAAAAACATTCAGTACTTC | CASSFRGQGKNIQYF | NA | TRBV5-6 | TRBD1 | TRBJ2-4
TGTGCCAGCAGCGTAGAACCGAGGGATACGCAGTATTTT | CASSVEPRDTQYF | NA | TRBV9 | NA | TRBJ2-3
TGTGCCAGCAGCTTAATCGGCTCGGCAGGGACAATCACAGATACGCAGTATTTT | CASSLIGSAGTITDTQYF | few | TRBV7-9 | NA | TRBJ2-3
TGTGCCAGCAGTTACACAACAGGGCTTACTGAAAAACTGTTTTTT | CASSYTTGLTEKLFF | NA | TRBV6-5 | NA | TRBJ1-4
TGTGCCAGCTCACCACCGACAGAGGGAAGGGAGCAGTACTTC | CASSPPTEGREQYF | NA | TRBV18 | NA | TRBJ2-7
TGTGCCAGCAGTAGAGGGGAGCGGTATGGCTACACCTTC | CASSRGERYGYTF | once | TRBV7-8 | NA | TRBJ1-2
TGTGCCAGCAGCAATGGCGGTGGGGGTACGGAGCAGTTCTTC | CASSNGGGGTEQFF | NA | TRBV5-4 | NA | TRBJ2-1
TGTGCCAGCAGCTTACCCGGGCGGGCGAACACTGAAGCTTTCTTT | CASSLPGRANTEAFF | NA | TRBV7-2 | NA | TRBJ1-1
TGTGCCACCAGTACTGGTAATAGCAATCAGCCCCAGCATTTT | CATSTGNSNQPQHF | NA | TRBV24-1 | NA | TRBJ1-5
TGTGCCAGCAGTCCGCAGGTCGGGGAGCTGTTTTTT | CASSPQVGELFF | NA | TRBV12-3/TRBV12-4 | NA | TRBJ2-2
TGTGCCTGGAGTGTCTGGGGCCGTGGTGGCTACACCTTC | CAWSVWGRGGYTF | NA | TRBV30 | NA | TRBJ1-2
TGCAGTGCTAGTTTAGAGAACACCGGGGAGCTGTTTTTT | CSASLENTGELFF | NA | TRBV20-1 | NA | TRBJ2-2
TGCGCCAGCAGCCAGCCGGGACTTACCTCCAACTATGGCTACACCTTC | CASSQPGLTSNYGYTF | NA | TRBV4-3 | NA | TRBJ1-2
TGTGCCAGCAGCTCACGGGGGGACTATGGCTACACCTTC | CASSSRGDYGYTF | NA | TRBV11-2 | NA | TRBJ1-2
TGTGCCAGTAGTGCCAACAGGGGAAAGAGCTCCTACGAGCAGTACTTC | CASSANRGKSSYEQYF | NA | TRBV19 | TRBD1 | TRBJ2-7
TGTGCCAGCAGCCTCCGGTTAGGTGAGCAGTTCTTC | CASSLRLGEQFF | once | TRBV7-2 | NA | TRBJ2-1
TGTGCCAGCAGTTTCCAGGCCCCCCCTAATAATGAGCAGTTCTTC | CASSFQAPPNNEQFF | NA | TRBV11-2 | NA | TRBJ2-1
TGCGCCAGCAGCCAAGGCGTGCCTAGGGGGGGTGATACGCAGTATTTT | CASSQGVPRGGDTQYF | NA | TRBV4-3 | NA | TRBJ2-3
TGTGCCAGCAGCCTTAACAGGGGTACAGATACGCAGTATTTT | CASSLNRGTDTQYF | few | TRBV6-5 | TRBD1 | TRBJ2-3
TGTGCCAGCTCACGAGGACAGGGTTCCTACGAGCAGTACTTC | CASSRGQGSYEQYF | NA | TRBV18 | TRBD1 | TRBJ2-7
TGTGCCAGCAGTTTATTTGGCGCCCTGGGATCCTACGAGCAGTACTTC | CASSLFGALGSYEQYF | NA | TRBV27 | NA | TRBJ2-7
TGTGCCAGTAGCGCGGACAGGGCAATCGGCTACACTGAAGCTTTCTTT | CASSADRAIGYTEAFF | NA | TRBV19 | TRBD1 | TRBJ1-1
TGTGCCAGCAGTTTAGTCTTAGGTGAAGCTTTCTTT | CASSLVLGEAFF | NA | TRBV12-3/TRBV12-4 | NA | TRBJ1-1
TGTGCCAGCAGTTACCCGGGACAGGGGACCACTGAAGCTTTCTTT | CASSYPGQGTTEAFF | NA | TRBV6-6 | TRBD1 | TRBJ1-1
TGCGCCAGCAGTTCAGACACGCTGTTGGGAGTGTCTAATTCACCCCTCCACTTT | CASSSDTLLGVSNSPLHF | NA | TRBV4-3 | NA | TRBJ1-6
TGTGCCAGCAGGGGTGGGACAGCGAACACCGGGGAGCTGTTTTTT | CASRGGTANTGELFF | NA | TRBV6-4 | TRBD1 | TRBJ2-2
TGTGCCAGCAGTTCGTTGACCGGGATCCAAAGGTACGAGCAGTACTTC | CASSSLTGIQRYEQYF | NA | TRBV27 | NA | TRBJ2-7
TGTGCCAGCAAACTAGGGCTAGCGGGAGTAGCCGGGGAGCTGTTTTTT | CASKLGLAGVAGELFF | NA | TRBV2 | TRBD2 | TRBJ2-2